This T cell receptor beta chain was identified during a study of cytomegalovirus exposure and HLA in healthy donors. Study-wide findings and caveats: Association of a missense DCLRE1C variant with TCR beta V- and J-gene trimming was reported in a later analysis. A few V segments could not be told apart, such as TRBV6-2 and TRBV6-3, and were left out.

The PCR was carried out with 60 Vbeta primers and 13 Jbeta primers. TCRdb's copy holds only in-frame clones and misses some; the assay was immunoSEQ multiplex PCR. The sample has about 200,000 clones, 65% to 85% seen once. The CDR3 has 15 amino acids. Trimming pared 1 base from V and 3 bases from J, leaving 12 bases between. Per the germline V gene, CDR1 is MGHRA and CDR2 is YSYEKL. Comment on this clone: Its target is not known.

The source material was PBMCs. The source is a woman in her thirties in good health and CMV-seronegative. The chain joins TRBV4-1 to TRBJ1-2; D remains ambiguous. The CDR3, as DNA: TGCGCCAGCAGCCAAGCGAGGACGGGGTACTATGGCTACACCTTC. Translation gives CASSQARTGYYGYTF.